What follows describes a single TCR beta chain. The antigen this receptor binds is unknown. The junction differs from germline at one of its ends, possibly a read error. The cohort comprised under 700 healthy bone marrow donors. At the time of sampling, every cohort member was nominally healthy, though immune exposures that went unrecorded were likely present. The donor tested CMV seropositive, placing the donor among the 289 seropositive members of the cohort. Each donor provided a peripheral blood sample, and peripheral blood mononuclear cells were used for TCR beta sequencing. The Qiagen DNeasy Blood Extraction Kit was used to extract genomic DNA from the blood cell samples. The library was obtained by the immunoSEQ multiplex PCR assay. A mixture of 60 forward primers for TCR Vbeta segments and 13 reverse primers for TCR Jbeta segments was used in the multiplex PCR. A multiplex PCR assay on genomic DNA amplified the CDR3 region of rearranged TCR beta genes. The amplified TCR beta libraries were sequenced on the Illumina HiSeq System as 87-base-pair reads. The study's own analysis went as follows. A later analysis counted around 72 million unique TCR beta chains across the 666 repertoires, and 9.5 million to 11 million of these chains were shared by at least two donors. Raw reads were error-corrected and collapsed into unique sequences by a nearest-neighbor algorithm in which closely related sequences were merged to remove PCR and sequencing errors. V, D and J gene segments were assigned by aligning CDR3 sequences to IMGT reference sequences. For a sequence to be retained, a match of at least six nucleotides was required to both a V gene segment and a J gene segment. Rearrangements were called productive when the CDR3 lacked stop codons and stayed in frame with V and J; all others were non-productive. Following IMGT convention, CDR3 was defined as the stretch from the second conserved V-encoded cysteine up to the conserved J-encoded phenylalanine. The earlier analysis of about 620 of the donors excluded sequences that lacked an unambiguous match to a single V gene segment. An earlier analysis of 587 of the donors called V segments functional above 56.7% productive rearrangements and segregating when the between-donor standard deviation exceeded 5%. A statistical classification framework was built for diagnosing cytomegalovirus status from the catalog of TCR beta chain sequences. V and J gene assignment, in a later analysis, came from comparing TCR nucleotide sequences with IMGT/GENE-DB human TR gene sequences. Using the TCRdist pipeline, a later analysis assigned CDR3 sequences along with most-parsimonious VDJ recombination scenarios. In a later analysis, each TCR beta chain was defined by its CDR3 amino acid sequence together with its V-gene family, and reads without a unique V-gene family were excluded. To address suspected cross-contamination and a sequencing artifact, a later analysis removed 592 highly shared, low-generation-probability nucleotide sequences. In a later analysis, a clonal expansion index for each public chain was calculated from normalized within-repertoire ranks of inferred template counts. In a later analysis, generation probabilities were computed using a VDJ recombination model fitted to out-of-frame rearrangements, and the results were checked against IGoR. In a later analysis, hypergeometric tests were used to score TCR-TCR, TCR-HLA and TCR-CMV co-occurrence, with a repertoire-size bias correction applied to TCR pairs. False discovery rates were estimated in a later analysis by permuting HLA or CMV assignments 20 times. In a later analysis, co-occurring TCRs were grouped with DBSCAN, and TCRdist sequence similarity was added when clustering was performed within HLA-allele-positive subsets. Repertoires with fewer than 30,000 or more than 120,000 public chains, plus five repertoires with anomalous nucleotide sharing, were excluded from co-occurrence clustering. The table was pulled from immuneACCESS by TCRdb, which kept in-frame rearrangements only. Such tables lose some clones; where checked, under half of the loss comes from unresolved V genes, and the rest has no known cause. The V and J calls and clone size are taken from that table; D and trimming were inferred from the DNA. This sample has approximately 150,000 clones in its table, and 70% to 80% of those were observed once. The ten largest clones capture roughly 9.7% of the sample.

The CDR3, cysteine through phenylalanine, is 13 amino acids long. Of all the DNA, just the CDR3 is kept, 39 bases in frame from base 1. For CDR1 and CDR2, the germline V gene lists SGHTA and FQGTGA. The data belong to a study of cytomegalovirus exposure and HLA in healthy donors (dated by TCRdb to about 2017). Looking at the study overall: An earlier analysis of approximately 600 of the donors reported roughly 270 Gb of sequence data and roughly 110 million unique TCR beta sequences from 190 million or so T cells. To study patterns of TCR occurrence, a later analysis re-analyzed previously published TCR beta repertoires from more than 550 donors and added high-resolution HLA genotyping. Of the roughly 390 genotyped donors, roughly 85% fell in the genetic ancestry cluster associated with self-reported Caucasian donors. To predict cytomegalovirus infection status, the study brought together high-throughput TCR immunosequencing, statistical association of individual TCRs with disease status, and machine learning. The study aimed to test whether signatures of past pathogen exposure could be identified by cataloging public T cell receptors. Along with the roughly 670-subject first cohort, a separate validation cohort of 120 different subjects was used. HLA typing included class I and class II loci at four-digit resolution. Across roughly 420 genotyped donors of the cohort, an average of about 240,000 unique TCR beta nucleotide sequences per donor were sequenced, and approximately 17% of those sequences were non-productive. Typing coverage varied by locus: about 629-640 donors for A, B, C, DRB1 and DQB1; approximately 520 for DQA1; nearly 610 for DPA1; around 450 for DPB1. A later genetic analysis used genome-wide SNP genotypes for about 60% of the roughly 700 donors, treating that subset as a discovery cohort. The study profiled the T cell repertoires of 550 to 700 subjects by immunosequencing and related them to cytomegalovirus serostatus. Roughly 300 gigabases of sequencing data and tens of millions of unique TCR sequences were included in an early release covering 550 to 800 HLA-typed donors. An earlier analysis of 450 to 750 of the donors used high-throughput TCR beta sequencing to judge whether each TCR beta V gene segment behaved as functional or pseudogenic. Every repertoire in the discovery cohort had been generated on one and the same sequencing platform. Rather than using new phenotypic data, the later analysis identified candidate immune exposures from TCR beta sequences and from how often those sequences occurred across donors. Several DR-DQ haplotypes were handled as single units for association and clustering because linkage in the cohort was strong. Alongside the repertoire data, information on donor age, sex, ethnicity and CMV serostatus was compiled. Results and caveats for the whole study, not just this receptor: At a false discovery rate of 0.05, a later analysis linked fewer than 20,000 TCR beta sequences to specific HLA alleles. The authors suggested that the approach could potentially be generalized to other disease states and immunological phenotypes. Three of the identified cytomegalovirus-associated TCR beta chains were confirmed in vitro to be specific for cytomegalovirus antigens. While some public TCRs were present in many individuals, most TCR sequences turned up only very rarely across donors. The presence/absence analyses assumed that sequencing depth was roughly uniform across donors, and that assumption may not be true. Cytomegalovirus status was reported to be diagnosed by the classifier with high specificity and sensitivity in both the original and validation cohorts. A further reported finding was that TCR beta sequences accurately predicted the HLA-A and HLA-B alleles for most subjects in the first cohort. Broadly in line with IMGT annotations, most TCR beta V segments showed up in productive rearrangements about 90% or about 30% of the time in an earlier analysis of around 600 of the donors. Only TCR beta chains were sequenced in this cohort, and the absence of alpha or paired-chain data limited detectable features. The earlier analysis of approximately 540 of the donors excluded some 16 rarely observed V segments, including chromosome 9 orphons, because counts were too low. The study gave a list of 150 to 200 TCR beta chains associated with cytomegalovirus. A later analysis reported that several top co-occurrence clusters appeared linked to parvovirus B19, influenza, CMV and Epstein-Barr virus. An association between a missense DCLRE1C variant and V-gene and J-gene trimming of TCR beta chains was found in a later genetic analysis and replicated in an independent cohort. A later genetic analysis reported fewer N-insertions in productive TCRs among donors in an Asian-associated ancestry cluster than the roughly 700-donor mean. According to a later analysis, most CMV-associated TCR beta chains appeared to be HLA-restricted, and the HLA associations seemed to be driven largely by CMV exposure. When HLA alleles, especially DR and DQ, strongly co-occurred, attributing TCR associations to individual alleles was difficult. Because HLA typing was missing for some donors at each locus, association tests included only the typed subset. The sequencing pipeline was judged likely to have produced a cluster of highly shared sequence variants as a technical artifact. The 87-base-pair reads could not distinguish some IMGT-functional V segments, including TRBV6-2 and TRBV6-3, so those segments were excluded. The only immune exposure information available for the cohort was CMV serostatus. In a later analysis, the rate of TCR association differed among HLA loci, with DRB1 alleles having the most associated TCRs and HLA-C alleles having the fewest. In a later analysis, HLA-associated TCR beta chains were found to be more clonally expanded and to have lower generation probabilities than equally common non-associated chains. Correlated functional status among segregating V segments might reflect linkage disequilibrium, but an unknown experimental factor could not be ruled out.

Sequencing input: PBMCs. The receptor's source is a man aged 18 to 30 in good health and CMV-seropositive. This chain joins TRBV7-3 to TRBJ1-1; TRBD1 matches 7 bases in the middle. The CDR3 reads as follows: CASSITGDTEAFF. The nucleotide sequence reads as follows: TGTGCCAGCAGCATAACAGGGGATACTGAAGCTTTCTTT.